Following are 24 T cell receptor beta chains from one sample sequenced in a study of T cells expressing NK-cell markers. For each CDR3 protein, TCRdb gives one entry from its re-call of the 5' RACE reads, without DNA. Across roughly 390,000 distinct CDR3 sequences, the top ten clones capture roughly 5.2% of the sample. Material: blood T cells: a sorted CD56 or NKG2C T cell subset, CD4+ or CD8+ T cells, or bulk PBMC T cells (not recorded which). The receptors stem from a man aged 18 to 69 in good health.

The chain recombines TRBV5-1 with TRBJ2-4. This CDR3 is 15 amino acids long. Germline V lookup: CDR1 SGHRS, CDR2 YFSETQ. The chain's CDR3 is CASSWAAVGKNIQYF.

The genes are TRBV7-3 and TRBJ2-2; the TCRdb D gene call, TRBD2, has no DNA to confirm it. CDR3 length: 14 amino acids. The germline V gene encodes CDR1 SGHTA and CDR2 FQGTGA. CDR3 region: CASSQSGGAGELFF.

The chain employs TRBV27 and TRBJ2-7; the D call of TRBD1 rests on TCRdb alone, since no DNA is present to check it. The CDR3 runs to 11 residues. Germline V gene data show CDR1 as MNHEY and CDR2 as SMNVEV (reference sequence). CDR3 region: CATHRGYEQYF.

The V gene is TRBV6-1, the J gene TRBJ2-6. The CDR3 length is 16 residues. Per germline, CDR1 MNHNS and CDR2 SASEGT. CDR3 amino acids: CASSEYGGPGANVLTF.

The chain uses TRBV6-1 and TRBJ2-5; TCRdb designates TRBD2, a call that cannot be tested without DNA. This CDR3 region has 16 residues. CDR1 and CDR2 from the germline V gene are MNHNS and SASEGT. The CDR3 sequence is CASSNSGGGSMETQYF.

The V gene is TRBV6-1, the J gene TRBJ2-5. Germline CDR1 reads MNHNS; CDR2 reads SASEGT. The CDR3 spans 15 residues. The CDR3 here is CASSERGDSGETQYF.

CDR3 region: CASSPRGTSSTDTQYF. The rearrangement links TRBV7-9 to TRBJ2-3; TCRdb calls TRBD1, which cannot be checked without DNA. Germline CDR1 SEHNR, CDR2 FQNEAQ (reference sequence). CDR3 length: 16 residues.

The chain combines TRBV7-9 with TRBJ2-2; checking the TCRdb D call of TRBD1 is not possible without DNA. The CDR3 sequence is 16 residues long. Germline V CDR1 and CDR2: SEHNR, FQNEAQ (reference sequence). The CDR3 reads CASSSRDRGLIGELFF.

The chain links TRBV6-1 to TRBJ2-1; the D call from TCRdb, TRBD1, cannot be confirmed without DNA. Germline V CDR1 and CDR2: MNHNS, SASEGT. CDR3 length equals 14 residues. The CDR3 loop is CASSTRGAGSEQFF.

The chain links TRBV2 to TRBJ2-3; there is no DNA to check the TCRdb D call of TRBD2. Germline assignment: CDR1 SNHLY and CDR2 FYNNEI. This CDR3 is built from 17 residues. The CDR3 sequence: CARKSASGGAPVDTQYF.

V usage is TRBV3-1 and J usage is TRBJ2-7; the D call from TCRdb, TRBD1, cannot be confirmed without DNA. Germline lookup yields CDR1 LGHDT and CDR2 YNNKEL (reference sequence). This CDR3 comprises 14 residues. The CDR3 protein is CASSQANRGGEQYF.

V gene TRBV9 combines with J gene TRBJ2-1; TCRdb indicates TRBD1, and absent DNA this call remains unverified. CDR3 length: 15 amino acids. Germline CDR1 and CDR2: SGDLS and YYNGEE. The CDR3 here is CASSVGGPRYNEQFF.

The chain employs TRBV13 and TRBJ2-7. The CDR3 extends over 14 amino acids. The germline V gene encodes CDR1 PRHDT and CDR2 FYEKMQ (reference sequence). CDR3 sequence: CASSSSLDYYEQYF.

V gene TRBV6-1 combines with J gene TRBJ1-1; TCRdb indicates TRBD1, and absent DNA this call remains unverified. CDR1 MNHNS and CDR2 SASEGT come from the germline V gene. The CDR3 consists of 14 residues. The CDR3 here is CASIRQGVYTEAFF.

The chain links TRBV7-2 to TRBJ2-5. CDR1 and CDR2 from the germline V gene are SGHTA and FQGNSA. The CDR3 contains 15 residues. CDR3 in amino acids: CASSRTAGVRETQYF.

The J gene is TRBJ1-4, the V gene TRBV7-9; TCRdb outputs TRBD1, but without DNA this stays unchecked. This CDR3 has 15 amino acids. CDR1 is SEHNR and CDR2 is FQNEAQ in the germline V gene (reference sequence). The CDR3 spells CASSWGQGYNEKLFF. Filled out from reference TRBV7-9 and TRBJ1-4, the complete variable domain reads DTGVSQNPRHKITKRGQNVTFRCDPISEHNRLYWYRQTLGQGPEFLTYFQNEAQLEKSRLLSDRFSAERPKGSFSTLEIQRTEQGDSAMYLCASSWGQGYNEKLFFGSGTQLSVL.

The genes are TRBV15 and TRBJ2-3; TCRdb proposes TRBD1, but this gene call is untestable without DNA. The V gene's germline CDR1 is LNHNV and CDR2 YYDKDF (reference sequence). CDR3 length: 16 amino acids. CDR3 amino acids: CATSPATGGLTDTQYF. The variable domain in full, with the rest retrieved from reference TRBV15 and TRBJ2-3, is DAMVIQNPRYQVTQFGKPVTLSCSQTLNHNVMYWYQQKSSQAPKLLFHYYDKDFNNEADTPDNFQSRRPNTSFCFLDIRSPGLGDTAMYLCATSPATGGLTDTQYFGPGTRLTVL.

This chain connects TRBV12-3 or TRBV12-4 to TRBJ1-5; TCRdb's D call of TRBD1 is untestable without DNA. CDR3 size: 16 residues. The CDR3 loop reads CASSRKDRAYNQPQHF.

The J gene is TRBJ2-2, the V gene TRBV6-2 or TRBV6-3; TCRdb's D gene call, TRBD1, goes unchecked for lack of DNA. CDR3 length equals 20 residues. Germline V CDR1 and CDR2: MNHEY, SVGEGT. CDR3 residues: CATKTTTAGPTITNTGELFF.

The chain employs TRBV11-1 and TRBJ1-2; the TRBD1 assignment by TCRdb is unverifiable without DNA. The germline CDR1 and CDR2 sequences are SGHAT and FQDESV (reference sequence). The CDR3 totals 17 residues. This CDR3 reads CASSLDARQTANYGYTF.

The genes are TRBV2 and TRBJ2-4. The germline V gene has CDR1 SNHLY and CDR2 FYNNEI. The CDR3 spans 14 residues. This CDR3 is CASSDSGRLNIQYF.

The chain recombines TRBV7-2 with TRBJ2-5. The V gene's germline CDR1 is SGHTA and CDR2 FQGNSA. This CDR3 has 15 residues. The chain's CDR3 is CASSFLGLGQETQYF.

V and J are TRBV9 and TRBJ1-2; TCRdb's D gene call, TRBD1, goes unchecked for lack of DNA. CDR3 length: 14 residues. CDR1 is SGDLS, CDR2 YYNGEE, per germline. The CDR3: CASSPSQGPYGYTF.

This rearrangement joins TRBV5-1 to TRBJ2-5; TCRdb reports TRBD2, a call that lacks DNA to check it against. This CDR3 contains 17 residues. The germline V gene has CDR1 SGHRS and CDR2 YFSETQ. CDR3 amino acids: CASSLFGANQPAGTQYF.